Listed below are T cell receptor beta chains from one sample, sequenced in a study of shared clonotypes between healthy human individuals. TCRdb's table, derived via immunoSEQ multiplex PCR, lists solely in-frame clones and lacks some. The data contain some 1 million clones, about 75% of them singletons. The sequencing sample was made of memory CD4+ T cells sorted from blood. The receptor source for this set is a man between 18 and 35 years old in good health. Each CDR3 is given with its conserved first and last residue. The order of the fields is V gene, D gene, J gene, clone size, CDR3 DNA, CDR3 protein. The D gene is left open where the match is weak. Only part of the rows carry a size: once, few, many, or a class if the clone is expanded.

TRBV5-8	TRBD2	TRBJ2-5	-	TGTGCCAGCAGCCAGCGGGGGGGTAAAGAGACCCAGTACTTC	CASSQRGGKETQYF
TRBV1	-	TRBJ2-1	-	TGCACCAGCAGCCTAGAGCCCGCCGGGGGGAAAATCTACAATGAGCAGTTCTTC	CTSSLEPAGGKIYNEQFF
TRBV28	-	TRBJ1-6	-	TGTGCCAGCAGCGAAACGCAGGGTATATATAATTCACCCCTCCACTTT	CASSETQGIYNSPLHF
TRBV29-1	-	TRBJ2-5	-	TGCAGCGTTGAAAAACTGGGCCACCAAGAGACCCAGTACTTC	CSVEKLGHQETQYF
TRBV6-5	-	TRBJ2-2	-	TGTGCCAGCAGTTCCCCCGTAGTAGGGAACACCGGGGAGCTGTTTTTT	CASSSPVVGNTGELFF
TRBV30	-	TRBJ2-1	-	TGTGCCTGGAGACCGGACAGCTCCTACAATGAGCAGTTCTTC	CAWRPDSSYNEQFF
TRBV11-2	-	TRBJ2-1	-	TGTGCCAGCAGCTTAGAGGGGAGGTATGAGCAGTTCTTC	CASSLEGRYEQFF
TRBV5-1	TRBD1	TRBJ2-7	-	TGCGCCAGCAGCTTAGGGAAACAGGGGGCGGCCGAGCAGTACTTC	CASSLGKQGAAEQYF
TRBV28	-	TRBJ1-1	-	TGTGGAACCCAGGCAAACATGAACACTGAAGCTTTCTTT	CGTQANMNTEAFF
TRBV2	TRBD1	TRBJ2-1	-	TGTGCCATGGGAGACAGGGACAATGAGCAGTTCTTC	CAMGDRDNEQFF
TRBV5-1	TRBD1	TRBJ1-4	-	TGCGCCAGCAGCGTGGGACAGGGTTCAACAACTAATGAAAAACTGTTTTTT	CASSVGQGSTTNEKLFF
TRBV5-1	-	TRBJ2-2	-	TGCGCCAGCAGCTTGGAGGCGCGGGGCGGGGAGCTGTTTTTT	CASSLEARGGELFF
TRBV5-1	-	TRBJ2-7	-	TGCGCCAGCAGCCCGGACAGCTACGAGCAGTACTTC	CASSPDSYEQYF
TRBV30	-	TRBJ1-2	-	TGTGCCTGGAGCCCGGGAGCTGGCTACACCTTC	CAWSPGAGYTF
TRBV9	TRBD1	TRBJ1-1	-	TGTGCCAGCAGCCCGGACAGGGTTTACTCTGAAGCTTTCTTT	CASSPDRVYSEAFF
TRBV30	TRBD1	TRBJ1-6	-	TGTGCCTGGAGTGTAGGACCCGGGACAGCAAATTCACCCCTCCACTTT	CAWSVGPGTANSPLHF
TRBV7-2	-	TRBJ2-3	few	TGTGCCAGCAGCCAGAACACGGGAGATACGCAGTATTTT	CASSQNTGDTQYF
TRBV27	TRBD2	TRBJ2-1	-	TGTGCCAGCAGTTTCGCTTCGACTAGCGGGAGGAAAAATGAGCAGTTCTTC	CASSFASTSGRKNEQFF
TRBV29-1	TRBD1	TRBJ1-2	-	TGCAGCGTTGCTGGGACAGGGACCTATGGCTACACCTTC	CSVAGTGTYGYTF
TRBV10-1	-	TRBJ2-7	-	TGCGCCAGCAGTGGGTACGGCTCCTACGAGCAGTACTTC	CASSGYGSYEQYF
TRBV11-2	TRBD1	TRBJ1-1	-	TGTGCCAGCAGCTTAGCAGGTGTCAGGGGGCTGGGTGAAGCTTTCTTT	CASSLAGVRGLGEAFF
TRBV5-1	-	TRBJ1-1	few	TGCGCCAGCAGCTTGGGACAAATGAACACTGAAGCTTTCTTT	CASSLGQMNTEAFF
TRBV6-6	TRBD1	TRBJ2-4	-	TGTGCCACCTCTGGGACAGCCGATGCCAAAAACATTCAGTACTTC	CATSGTADAKNIQYF
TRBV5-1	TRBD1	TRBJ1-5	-	TGCGCCAGCAGCTTGGGGACAGGGGGGAGTCAGCCCCAGCATTTT	CASSLGTGGSQPQHF
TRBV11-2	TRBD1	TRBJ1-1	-	TGTGCCAGCACCCCACTCCGGGGGACAGGGGGCACTGAAGCTTTCTTT	CASTPLRGTGGTEAFF
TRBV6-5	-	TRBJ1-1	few	TGTGCCAGGCACCCAGAAGCTTTCTTT	CARHPEAFF
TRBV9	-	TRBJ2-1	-	TGTGCCAGCAGCCCTCGGCGGACGGGCGGCAATGAGCAGTTCTTC	CASSPRRTGGNEQFF
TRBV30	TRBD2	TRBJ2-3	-	TGTGCCTGGAGTGTTCCGGCTAGCGGGGGGGCAAATACGCAGTATTTT	CAWSVPASGGANTQYF
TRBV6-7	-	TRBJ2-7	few	TGTGCCCCGACGGGACAACTTAGCTCCTACGAGCAGTACTTC	CAPTGQLSSYEQYF
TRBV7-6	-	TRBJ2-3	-	TGTGCCAGCAGCCCAGGACGGGCAGATACGCAGTATTTT	CASSPGRADTQYF
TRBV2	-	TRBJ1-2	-	TGTGCCAGCAGTGTTGGGAGGGCAGGGACTAACTATGGCTACACCTTC	CASSVGRAGTNYGYTF
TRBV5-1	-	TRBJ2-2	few	TGCGCCAGCAGCACCAACCTCAGGGGGGTGCTGTTTTTT	CASSTNLRGVLFF
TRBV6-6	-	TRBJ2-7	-	TGTGCCAGCAGTTACCCCGGGAGCGGCATCTACGAGCAGTACTTC	CASSYPGSGIYEQYF
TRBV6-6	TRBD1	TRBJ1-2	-	TGTGCCAGCAGTCAAGGGACAGGACATGGCTACACCTTC	CASSQGTGHGYTF
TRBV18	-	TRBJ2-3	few	TGTGCCAGCTCATACAGCACTAGCACAGATACGCAGTATTTT	CASSYSTSTDTQYF
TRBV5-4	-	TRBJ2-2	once	TGTGCCAGCAGCTTGAGCACCGGGGAGCTGTTTTTT	CASSLSTGELFF
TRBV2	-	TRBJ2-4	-	TGTGCCAGCAGTGAAAGGGGGGATCTAGCCAAAAACATTCAGTACTTC	CASSERGDLAKNIQYF
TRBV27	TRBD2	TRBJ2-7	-	TGTGCCAGCAGTTATTCGCGAGTTCTAGCGGGAGTCGACGAGCAGTACTTC	CASSYSRVLAGVDEQYF
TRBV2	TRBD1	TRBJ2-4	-	TGTGCCAGCAGGCCGACAGGGGGGGCTAAAAACATTCAGTACTTC	CASRPTGGAKNIQYF
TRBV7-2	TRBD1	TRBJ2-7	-	TGTGCCAGCAGTGCAGGACAGGGGGGGTCCTACGAGCAGTACTTC	CASSAGQGGSYEQYF
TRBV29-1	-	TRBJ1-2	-	TGCAGCGTTGTACCGACGGCCGGTGGCTACACCTTC	CSVVPTAGGYTF
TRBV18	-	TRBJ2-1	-	TGTGCCAGCTCACCACCACTAGTGGCCTCCTACAATGAGCAGTTCTTC	CASSPPLVASYNEQFF
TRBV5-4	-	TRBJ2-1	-	TGTGCCAGCAGCCCCCCCGGGACATCTACCTACAATGAGCAGTTCTTC	CASSPPGTSTYNEQFF
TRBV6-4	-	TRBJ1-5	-	TGTGCCAGCAGTGTTTACTGGAATAGCAATCAGCCCCAGCATTTT	CASSVYWNSNQPQHF
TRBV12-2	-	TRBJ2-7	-	TGTGCAAGTCGCTCCCGGGACGAAGAAGCAAAAACCTACGAGCAGTACTTC	CASRSRDEEAKTYEQYF
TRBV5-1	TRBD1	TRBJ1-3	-	TGCGCCAGCAGGGGGACAGGGGCTGGAAACACCATATATTTT	CASRGTGAGNTIYF
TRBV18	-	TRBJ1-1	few	TGTGCCAGCTCCCCGGGGAGCGGGAATTTTGAAGCTTTCTTT	CASSPGSGNFEAFF
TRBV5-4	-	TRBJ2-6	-	TGTGCCAGCAGCGCAGACACTGGAGCCAACGTCCTGACTTTC	CASSADTGANVLTF
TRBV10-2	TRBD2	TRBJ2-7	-	TGCGCCAGCAGTGACCCAGCGGGGACTACCCTCGAGCAGTACTTC	CASSDPAGTTLEQYF